This TCR beta chain was retrieved from a study of cytomegalovirus exposure and HLA in healthy donors (TCRdb year 2017). Turning to the overall study: According to a later analysis, one platform produced both the 110 or so validation repertoires and the approximately 600 repertoires of the first cohort. The study aimed to test whether cataloging public T cell receptors could reveal signatures of past pathogen exposure. Along with the approximately 700-subject first cohort, a separate validation cohort of over a hundred different subjects was used. To predict cytomegalovirus infection status, the study combined high-throughput TCR immunosequencing, statistical association of individual TCRs with disease status, and machine learning. The paper's findings and limits, for the study overall: The authors suggested that the approach could potentially be extended to other disease states and immunological phenotypes. The validation cohort had no HLA typing available for a later analysis, so co-occurrence within that cohort was assessed over all 120 or so repertoires. The study listed approximately 150 TCR beta chains as associated with cytomegalovirus. In vitro tests confirmed that a few of the cytomegalovirus-associated TCR beta chains recognize cytomegalovirus antigens. In both the original and validation cohorts, the classifier was reported to diagnose cytomegalovirus status with high specificity and sensitivity. In a later analysis, TCRs clustered in the first cohort were found to also tend to co-occur in the roughly 120 validation repertoires, with 85% to 95% of cluster scores above 0. Across donors, most TCR sequences were observed very rarely, whereas some public TCRs were present in many individuals.

The donors belonged to the validation cohort of about 130 subjects, which was separate from the roughly 700-subject first cohort. Comment on this clone: This receptor's antigen is unknown. Base qualities are not at hand, and no much larger clone is one base apart.

To prepare the library, the immunoSEQ multiplex PCR assay was applied. Under the source paper's analysis protocol: To diagnose cytomegalovirus status from the catalog of TCR beta chain sequences, a statistical classification framework was built. Held by TCRdb, this immuneACCESS table contains in-frame sequences only and omits some clones. Under half of the omission traces to an unresolved V gene where checked; the cause of the rest is unknown. That table furnishes V, J and clone size, whereas the DNA furnished D and trimming. The sample table holds over 200,000 clones, of which over 75% were seen once. More than 1.5% of the sample is in the top ten clones. For this chain, trimming is 3 bases at the V end and 5 bases at the J end, and the number of junction bases without a gene match is 4. The germline V gene yields SNHLY for CDR1 and FYNNEI for CDR2. The CDR3 spans 15 residues, from the cysteine through the phenylalanine. The read is trimmed to its CDR3 DNA, 45 bases read in frame from base 1.

Sequences were obtained from PBMCs. The sequence was obtained from a woman aged 18-30 years in good health and CMV-seropositive. The chain was built from TRBV2 and TRBJ2-1; TRBD2 lines up with 10 middle nucleotides. The CDR3: CASSDSLAGDNEQFF. The DNA sequence follows: TGTGCCAGCAGTGATTCGCTAGCGGGAGACAATGAGCAGTTCTTC. Supplemented by the reference TRBV2 and TRBJ2-1 proteins around the CDR3, the complete variable domain is EPEVTQTPSHQVTQMGQEVILRCVPISNHLYFYWYRQILGQKVEFLVSFYNNEISEKSEIFDDQFSVERPDGSNFTLKIRSTKLEDSAMYFCASSDSLAGDNEQFFGPGTRLTVL.